This T cell receptor beta chain was recovered during a study of OX40 agonist ivuxolimab in advanced cancers. Study outcomes and limitations: Low normalized clonal expansion also occurred in some nonresponding patients. Antigens targeted by the expanded peripheral T cells were not determined. CD4+ and CD8+ blood T cells expanded clonally by week 6 at 0.1 to 3.0 mg/kg. Clonal expansion in partial responders at 0.1-3.0 mg/kg ranked among the lowest.

Sequencing used immunoSEQ multiplex PCR; TCRdb keeps in-frame clones, though not all of them. The sample has 55,000 to 75,000 clones, over 80% seen once. To note about this clone: Its specificity is not known.

CDR1 is SQVTM, CDR2 ANQGSEA, per germline. V was shortened by 6 bases and J by 9 bases, with 9 bases between the two germline ends. The CDR3 is 10 residues long. This sequence joins TRBV29-1 and TRBJ2-1; D unclear. The sample in question was CD4+ or CD8+ T cells sorted from blood, obtained in a trial of the OX40 agonist ivuxolimab. The receptor was isolated from an adult with an advanced solid tumor such as melanoma, head and neck, liver or kidney cancer. For the CDR3, the DNA is TGCAGCGTGTCCCATACTGAGCAGTTCTTC. This encodes CSVSHTEQFF.